The rows below give T cell receptor beta chains drawn from one sample of a study of blood T cell repertoires in COVID-19. Repertoires were generated with immunoSEQ multiplex PCR, while TCRdb's copy carries only in-frame clones and drops some. The table includes approximately 150,000 clones, around nine tenths detected once. Sequencing input: peripheral blood. The source is a woman older than 75 with COVID-19, enrolled during active disease. CDR3s include the opening cysteine and the closing phenylalanine or tryptophan. A D gene is named only where the DNA matches it firmly. Only part of the rows carry a size: once, few, many, or a class if the clone is expanded.

TRBV7-2	-	TRBJ2-1	TRBD2	CASSPSGMAENEQFF	TGTGCCAGCAGCCCTAGCGGGATGGCTGAGAATGAGCAGTTCTTC
TRBV29-1	-	TRBJ2-3	-	CSVRTGRGTDTQYF	TGCAGCGTTCGGACAGGGAGGGGAACAGATACGCAGTATTTT
TRBV7-2	-	TRBJ2-7	TRBD2	CASSLAEAGGRYEQYF	TGTGCCAGCAGCTTAGCTGAAGCGGGAGGGCGCTACGAGCAGTACTTC
TRBV4-2	-	TRBJ2-5	TRBD2	CASSPGTSGPRETQYF	TGTGCCAGCAGCCCGGGGACTAGCGGACCAAGGGAGACCCAGTACTTC
TRBV28	-	TRBJ2-5	TRBD1	CASRGTGRSLTQYF	TGTGCCAGCAGGGGGACAGGACGCAGCCTGACCCAGTACTTC
TRBV11-1	-	TRBJ2-1	TRBD2	CASSLSVGLEIDEQFF	TGTGCCAGCAGCTTGTCCGTGGGACTAGAGATTGATGAGCAGTTCTTC
TRBV7-2	-	TRBJ1-1	-	CASSLDFTNAEAFF	TGTGCCAGCAGCTTAGACTTTACCAACGCTGAAGCTTTCTTT
TRBV19	-	TRBJ1-1	-	CASSLDTDTEAFF	TGTGCCAGTAGCCTTGACACGGACACTGAAGCTTTCTTT
TRBV5-1	-	TRBJ2-2	-	CASSLVTGRNTGELFF	TGCGCCAGCAGCTTGGTAACAGGGAGGAACACCGGGGAGCTGTTTTTT
TRBV6-5	-	TRBJ1-2	-	CASTPGEGRVYGYTF	TGTGCCAGCACCCCAGGGGAGGGGCGGGTCTATGGCTACACCTTC
TRBV19	-	TRBJ1-5	TRBD1	CASGRGQGSNQPQHF	TGTGCCAGTGGACGAGGACAGGGGAGCAATCAGCCCCAGCATTTT
TRBV6-5	-	TRBJ1-5	-	CASSGGRRQPQHF	TGTGCCAGCAGCGGAGGGCGGAGGCAGCCCCAGCATTTT
TRBV7-2	-	TRBJ1-4	-	CASKKGRDNEKLFF	TGTGCCAGCAAAAAGGGCAGGGATAATGAAAAACTGTTTTTT
TRBV6-6	once	TRBJ1-1	-	CASSYSVNTEAFF	TGTGCCAGCAGTTACTCCGTGAACACTGAAGCTTTCTTT
TRBV7-2	-	TRBJ2-1	TRBD1	CASSPGTGWDNEQFF	TGTGCCAGCAGCCCCGGGACAGGGTGGGACAATGAGCAGTTCTTC
TRBV28	-	TRBJ2-1	TRBD2	CASTTSGGYNEQFF	TGTGCCAGCACCACTAGCGGAGGTTACAATGAGCAGTTCTTC
TRBV19	-	TRBJ2-3	-	CASSTGGNTDTQYF	TGTGCCAGTAGTACCGGCGGGAACACAGATACGCAGTATTTT
TRBV29-1	-	TRBJ1-1	-	CSARDTSNTEAFF	TGCAGCGCAAGGGACACCTCGAACACTGAAGCTTTCTTT
TRBV11-3	-	TRBJ1-1	TRBD1	CASSEGDSYTEAFF	TGTGCCAGCAGCGAAGGGGACAGTTACACTGAAGCTTTCTTT
TRBV5-5	-	TRBJ1-1	TRBD1	CASSFLGQGNTEAFF	TGTGCCAGCAGCTTCCTCGGACAGGGCAACACTGAAGCTTTCTTT
TRBV12-3/TRBV12-4	few	TRBJ1-1	-	CASQGWVTEAFF	TGTGCCAGCCAGGGGTGGGTGACTGAAGCTTTCTTT
TRBV12-3/TRBV12-4	-	TRBJ1-4	-	CASSLSGDEKLFF	TGTGCCAGCAGTTTATCGGGGGATGAAAAACTGTTTTTT
TRBV19	-	TRBJ2-7	-	CALAGYSAYEQYF	TGTGCCCTCGCCGGGTATAGCGCCTACGAGCAGTACTTC
TRBV6-2/TRBV6-3	-	TRBJ2-7	-	CASSRRRGPPSNEQYF	TGTGCCAGCAGTCGACGCAGGGGACCCCCCAGTAACGAGCAGTACTTC
TRBV7-9	-	TRBJ2-2	TRBD2	CASSPHTSGTGELFF	TGTGCCAGCAGTCCTCATACTAGCGGCACCGGGGAGCTGTTTTTT
TRBV28	-	TRBJ1-6	TRBD1	CASRSLKQGFNSPLHF	TGTGCCAGCAGATCCCTTAAACAGGGGTTTAATTCACCCCTCCACTTT
TRBV5-8	few	TRBJ1-5	-	CASSSDSQPQHF	TGTGCCAGCAGCTCGGACAGCCAGCCCCAGCATTTT
TRBV13	-	TRBJ1-4	-	CASSLGRGGDEKLFF	TGTGCCAGCAGCTTAGGACGAGGGGGAGATGAAAAACTGTTTTTT
TRBV11-2	-	TRBJ1-4	-	CASSPDGKANEKLFF	TGTGCCAGCAGCCCAGACGGGAAAGCTAATGAAAAACTGTTTTTT
TRBV3-1/TRBV3-2	few	TRBJ2-5	TRBD1	CASSQVGGQGAQETQYF	TGTGCCAGCAGCCAAGTAGGCGGACAGGGGGCGCAAGAGACCCAGTACTTC